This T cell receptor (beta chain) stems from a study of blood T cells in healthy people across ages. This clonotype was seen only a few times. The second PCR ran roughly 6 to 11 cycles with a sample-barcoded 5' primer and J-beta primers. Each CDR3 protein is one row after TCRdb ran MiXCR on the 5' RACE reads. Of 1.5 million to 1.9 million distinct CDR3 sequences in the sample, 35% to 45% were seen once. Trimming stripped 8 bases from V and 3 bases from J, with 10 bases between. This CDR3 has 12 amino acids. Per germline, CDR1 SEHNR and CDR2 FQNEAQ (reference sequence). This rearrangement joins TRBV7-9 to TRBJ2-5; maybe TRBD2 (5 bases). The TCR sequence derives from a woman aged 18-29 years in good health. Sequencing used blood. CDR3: CASQRTEETQYF. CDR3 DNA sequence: TGTGCCAGCCAAAGGACTGAAGAGACCCAGTACTTC.